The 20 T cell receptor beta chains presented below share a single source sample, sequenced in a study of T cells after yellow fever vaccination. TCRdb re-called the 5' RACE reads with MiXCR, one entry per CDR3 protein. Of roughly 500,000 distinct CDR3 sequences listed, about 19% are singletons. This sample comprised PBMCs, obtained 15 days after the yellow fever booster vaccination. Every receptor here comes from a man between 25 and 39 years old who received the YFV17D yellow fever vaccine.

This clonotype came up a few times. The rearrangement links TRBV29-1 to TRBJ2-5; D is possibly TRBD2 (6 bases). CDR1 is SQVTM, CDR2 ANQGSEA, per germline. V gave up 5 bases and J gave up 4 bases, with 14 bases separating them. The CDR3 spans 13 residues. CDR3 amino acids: CSVRLESLETQYF. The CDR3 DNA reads TGCAGCGTTCGACTAGAATCTCTAGAGACCCAGTACTTC.

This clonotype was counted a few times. DNA for the CDR3: TGTGCCAGCAGACCGGGACCGACCTCCGGGGTTATGAACACTGAAGCTTTCTTT. Its protein product is CASRPGPTSGVMNTEAFF. This sequence joins TRBV12-3 or TRBV12-4 and TRBJ1-1, with a possible D match to TRBD1 (5 bases). The germline V and J ends were trimmed by 6 bases and 0 bases, with 23 bases remaining between them. The CDR3 is made up of 18 amino acids.

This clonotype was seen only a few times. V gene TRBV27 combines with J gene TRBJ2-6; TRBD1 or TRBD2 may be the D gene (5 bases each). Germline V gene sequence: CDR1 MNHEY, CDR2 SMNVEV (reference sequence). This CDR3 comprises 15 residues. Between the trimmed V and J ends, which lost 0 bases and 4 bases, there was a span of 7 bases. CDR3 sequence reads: CASSLSGTGANVLTF. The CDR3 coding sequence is TGTGCCAGCAGTTTATCGGGGACGGGGGCCAACGTCCTGACTTTC.

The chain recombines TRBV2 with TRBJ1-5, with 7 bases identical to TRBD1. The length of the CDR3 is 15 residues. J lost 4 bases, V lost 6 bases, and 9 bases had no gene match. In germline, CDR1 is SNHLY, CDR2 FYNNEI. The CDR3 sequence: CASSPQGQMNQPQHF. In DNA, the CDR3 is TGTGCCAGCAGCCCACAGGGACAGATGAATCAGCCCCAGCATTTT.

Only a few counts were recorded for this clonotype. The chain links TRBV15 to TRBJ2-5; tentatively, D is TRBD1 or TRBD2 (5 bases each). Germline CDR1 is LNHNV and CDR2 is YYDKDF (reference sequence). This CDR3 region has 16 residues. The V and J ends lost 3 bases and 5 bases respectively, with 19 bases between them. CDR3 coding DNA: TGTGCCACCAGCAGCATGTTGGGACCAACCGGGGAGACCCAGTACTTC. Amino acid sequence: CATSSMLGPTGETQYF. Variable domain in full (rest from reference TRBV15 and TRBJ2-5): DAMVIQNPRYQVTQFGKPVTLSCSQTLNHNVMYWYQQKSSQAPKLLFHYYDKDFNNEADTPDNFQSRRPNTSFCFLDIRSPGLGDTAMYLCATSSMLGPTGETQYFGPGTRLLVL.

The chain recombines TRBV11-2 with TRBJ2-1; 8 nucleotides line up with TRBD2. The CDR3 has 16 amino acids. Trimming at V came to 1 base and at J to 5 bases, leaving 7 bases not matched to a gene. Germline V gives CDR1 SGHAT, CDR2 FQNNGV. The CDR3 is CASSLASTSGNNEQFF. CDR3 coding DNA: TGTGCCAGCAGCTTAGCTAGTACTAGCGGCAACAATGAGCAGTTCTTC.

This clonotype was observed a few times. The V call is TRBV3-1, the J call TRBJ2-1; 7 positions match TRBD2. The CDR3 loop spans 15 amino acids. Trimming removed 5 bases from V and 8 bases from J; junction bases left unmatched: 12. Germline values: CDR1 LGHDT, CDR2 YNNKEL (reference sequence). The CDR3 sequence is CASSAREVAYDEQFF. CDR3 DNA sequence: TGTGCCAGCAGCGCCCGGGAGGTGGCTTACGATGAGCAGTTCTTC.

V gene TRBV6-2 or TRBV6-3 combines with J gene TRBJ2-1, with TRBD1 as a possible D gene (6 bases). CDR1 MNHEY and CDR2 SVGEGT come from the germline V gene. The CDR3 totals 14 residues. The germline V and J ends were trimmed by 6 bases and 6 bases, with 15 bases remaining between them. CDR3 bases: TGTGCCAGCAGAGAGGGGGTCCTTATCAATGAGCAGTTCTTC. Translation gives CASREGVLINEQFF.

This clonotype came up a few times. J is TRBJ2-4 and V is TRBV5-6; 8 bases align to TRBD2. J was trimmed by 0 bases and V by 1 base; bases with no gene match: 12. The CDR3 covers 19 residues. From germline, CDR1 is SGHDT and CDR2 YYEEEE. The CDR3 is CASSLWGLAGRLAKNIQYF. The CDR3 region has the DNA TGTGCCAGCAGCTTGTGGGGGCTAGCGGGTAGGCTAGCCAAAAACATTCAGTACTTC.

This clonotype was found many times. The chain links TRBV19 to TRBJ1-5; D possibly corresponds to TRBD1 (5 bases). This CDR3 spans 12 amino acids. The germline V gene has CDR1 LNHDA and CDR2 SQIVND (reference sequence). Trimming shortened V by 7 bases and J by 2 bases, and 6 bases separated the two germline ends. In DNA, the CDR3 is TGTGCCAGTACCAGGGGCAATCAGCCCCAGCATTTT. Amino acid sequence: CASTRGNQPQHF. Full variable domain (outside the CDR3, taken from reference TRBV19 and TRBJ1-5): DGGITQSPKYLFRKEGQNVTLSCEQNLNHDAMYWYRQDPGQGLRLIYYSQIVNDFQKGDIAEGYSVSREKKESFPLTVTSAQKNPTAFYLCASTRGNQPQHFGDGTRLSIL.

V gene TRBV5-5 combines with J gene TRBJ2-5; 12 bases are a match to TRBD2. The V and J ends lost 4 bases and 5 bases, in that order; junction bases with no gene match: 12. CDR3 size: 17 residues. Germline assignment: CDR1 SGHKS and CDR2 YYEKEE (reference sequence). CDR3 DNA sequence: TGTGCCAGCAGCCCCCCTGGACTAGCGGGATCTAGGGAGACCCAGTACTTC. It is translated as CASSPPGLAGSRETQYF. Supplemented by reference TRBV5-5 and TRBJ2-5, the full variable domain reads DAGVTQSPTHLIKTRGQQVTLRCSPISGHKSVSWYQQVLGQGPQFIFQYYEKEERGRGNFPDRFSARQFPNYSSELNVNALLLGDSALYLCASSPPGLAGSRETQYFGPGTRLLVL.

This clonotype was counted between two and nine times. DNA for the CDR3: TGTGCCAGCAGCAACGACAGGGTGGATCAGCCCCAGCATTTT. This gives the protein CASSNDRVDQPQHF. The rearrangement links TRBV27 to TRBJ1-5, with 7 positions matching TRBD1. V dropped 6 bases and J dropped 5; count of bases not matched to a gene: 7. CDR3 length equals 14 residues. Germline V gene lookup returns CDR1 MNHEY and CDR2 SMNVEV (reference sequence).

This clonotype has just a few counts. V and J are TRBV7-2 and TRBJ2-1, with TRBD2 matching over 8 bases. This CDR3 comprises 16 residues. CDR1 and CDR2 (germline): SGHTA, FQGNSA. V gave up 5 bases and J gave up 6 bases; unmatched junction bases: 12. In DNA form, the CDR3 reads TGTGCCAGCAGCCCAAGGTTTAGCGGGATCCCCAATGAGCAGTTCTTC. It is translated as CASSPRFSGIPNEQFF.

The CDR3 loop reads CASSFWDRTDEQFF. As DNA, the CDR3 is TGTGCCAGCAGCTTTTGGGACAGGACCGATGAGCAGTTCTTC. This chain connects TRBV7-8 to TRBJ2-1, with 8 bases identical to TRBD1. This CDR3 is built from 14 residues. V dropped 3 bases and J dropped 8; count of bases not matched to a gene: 6. The V gene's germline CDR1 is SGHVS and CDR2 FQNEAQ. Complete variable domain (other parts from reference TRBV7-8 and TRBJ2-1): GAGVSQSPRYKVAKRGQDVALRCDPISGHVSLFWYQQALGQGPEFLTYFQNEAQLDKSGLPSDRFFAERPEGSVSTLKIQRTQQEDSAVYLCASSFWDRTDEQFFGPGTRLTVL.

CDR3: CASWVQGSDTQYF. CDR3 nucleotides: TGCGCCAGCTGGGTTCAGGGCTCAGATACGCAGTATTTT. The J gene is TRBJ2-3, the V gene TRBV5-1; maybe TRBD1 (5 bases). The germline V gene encodes CDR1 SGHRS and CDR2 YFSETQ. This CDR3 spans 13 amino acids. Trimming removed 7 bases at V and 4 bases at J, with 13 bases between.

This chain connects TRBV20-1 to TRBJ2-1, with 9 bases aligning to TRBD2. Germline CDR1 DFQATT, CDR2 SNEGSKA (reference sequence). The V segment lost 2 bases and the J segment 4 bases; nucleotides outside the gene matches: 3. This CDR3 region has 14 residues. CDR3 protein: CSARRLAVYNEQFF. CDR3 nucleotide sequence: TGCAGTGCTAGAAGACTAGCGGTGTACAATGAGCAGTTCTTC.

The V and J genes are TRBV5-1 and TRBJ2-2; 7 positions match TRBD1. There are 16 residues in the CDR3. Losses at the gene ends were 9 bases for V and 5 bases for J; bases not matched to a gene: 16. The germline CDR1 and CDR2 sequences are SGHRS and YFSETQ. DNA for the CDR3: TGCGCCACCCGATATGGAGCACAGGGGATAACCGGGGAGCTGTTTTTT. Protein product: CATRYGAQGITGELFF.

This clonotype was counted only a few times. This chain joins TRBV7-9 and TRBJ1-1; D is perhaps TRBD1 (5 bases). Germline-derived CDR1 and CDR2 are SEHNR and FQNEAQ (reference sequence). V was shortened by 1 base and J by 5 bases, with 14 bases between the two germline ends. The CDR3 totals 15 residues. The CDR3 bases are TGTGCCAGCAGCTTAGTTGGAGGGGTCCATACTGAAGCTTTCTTT. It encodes CASSLVGGVHTEAFF. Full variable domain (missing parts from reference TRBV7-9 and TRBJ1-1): DTGVSQNPRHKITKRGQNVTFRCDPISEHNRLYWYRQTLGQGPEFLTYFQNEAQLEKSRLLSDRFSAERPKGSFSTLEIQRTEQGDSAMYLCASSLVGGVHTEAFFGQGTRLTVV.

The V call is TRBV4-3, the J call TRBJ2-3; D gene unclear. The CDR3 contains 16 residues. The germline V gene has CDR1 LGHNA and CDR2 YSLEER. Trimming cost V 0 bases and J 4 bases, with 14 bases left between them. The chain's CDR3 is CASSQDRGFRPDTQYF. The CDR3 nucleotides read TGCGCCAGCAGCCAAGATCGAGGATTTAGGCCAGATACGCAGTATTTT.

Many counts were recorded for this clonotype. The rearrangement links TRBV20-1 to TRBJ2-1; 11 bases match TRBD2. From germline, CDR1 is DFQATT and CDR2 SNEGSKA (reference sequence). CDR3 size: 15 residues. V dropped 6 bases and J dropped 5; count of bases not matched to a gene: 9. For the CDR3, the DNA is TGCAGTGCATTCGCTAGCGGGAGGTTCCACAATGAGCAGTTCTTC. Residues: CSAFASGRFHNEQFF.